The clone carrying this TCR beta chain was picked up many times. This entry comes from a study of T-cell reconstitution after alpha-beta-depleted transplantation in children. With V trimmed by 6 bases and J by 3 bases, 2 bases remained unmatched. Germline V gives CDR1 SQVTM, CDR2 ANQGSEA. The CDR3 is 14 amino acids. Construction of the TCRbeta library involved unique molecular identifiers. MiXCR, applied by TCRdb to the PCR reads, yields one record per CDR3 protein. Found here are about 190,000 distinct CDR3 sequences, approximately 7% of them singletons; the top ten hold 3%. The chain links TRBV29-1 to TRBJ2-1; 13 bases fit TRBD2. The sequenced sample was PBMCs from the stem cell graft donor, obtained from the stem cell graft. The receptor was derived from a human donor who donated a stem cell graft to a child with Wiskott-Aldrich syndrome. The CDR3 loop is CSVGTSGIYNEQFF. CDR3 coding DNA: TGCAGCGTAGGGACTAGCGGGATCTACAATGAGCAGTTCTTC.